This TCR beta chain emerged from a study of Ad26.COV2.S vaccination and SARS-CoV-2 variants. General observations from the study: Post-vaccination spike-specific CD8+ and CD4+ T cell responses reportedly had substantial breadth.

Trimming took 5 bases from V and 5 from J, leaving 7 bases between them. The germline CDR1 and CDR2 sequences are LGHDT and YNNKEL (reference sequence). CDR3 size: 12 residues. This table comes from immunoSEQ multiplex PCR, and its TCRdb copy is limited to in-frame clones, with some not included. The sample lists some 350,000 clones; approximately 84% were seen once. Described treatment: roughly 18 received Ad26.COV2.S at low or high dose, single or two shots; about 5 received placebo; per-sample allocation not given. Samples were taken on day 63 after the first vaccine or placebo injection. This vaccine is an Ad26 vector that expresses the Wuhan-strain SARS-CoV-2 spike. In regard to this clone: What it recognizes is unknown.

This rearrangement joins TRBV3-1 (or the pseudogene TRBV3-2) to TRBJ2-4; D is unresolved. The specimen comprised peripheral blood, sampled in a trial of Ad26.COV2.S vaccine versus placebo. This clonotype originated in a person between 18 and 65 years old who received the Ad26.COV2.S COVID-19 vaccine or a placebo. CDR3 amino acids: CASSYRENIQYF. CDR3 bases: TGTGCCAGCAGCTACCGGGAAAACATTCAGTACTTC.